The rows below give T cell receptor beta chains drawn from one sample of a study of cytomegalovirus exposure and HLA in healthy donors. Libraries were prepared by immunoSEQ multiplex PCR; TCRdb keeps only in-frame clonotypes and omits some of them. The sample shows some 81,000 clones, 73% of them seen only once. Sequencing was performed on PBMCs. These TCRs come from a woman aged 40 to 49 in good health and CMV-seropositive. CDR3s include the opening cysteine and the closing phenylalanine or tryptophan. A D gene is named only where the DNA matches it firmly. Some rows mark clone size as missing; the rest say once, few, many or name a class of expanded clone.

cdr3_nt cdr3_aa cdr3_length v_call d_call clone_size j_call
TGTGCCAGCAGTAGTTACAGGGGTAGTTACGAGCAGTACTTC CASSSYRGSYEQYF 14 TRBV2 TRBD1 . TRBJ2-7
TGTGCCAGCAGTGTAGGGACAGGGTTTTCCTACGAGCAGTACTTC CASSVGTGFSYEQYF 15 TRBV6-1 TRBD1 once TRBJ2-7
TGTGCCAGCAGCCAAAACCACAGGGGGGGATCCTACGAGCAGTACTTC CASSQNHRGGSYEQYF 16 TRBV4-2 . . TRBJ2-7
TGTGCCAGCAGCTTAGGACTAGCGTCATACAATGAGCAGTTCTTC CASSLGLASYNEQFF 15 TRBV7-7 TRBD2 . TRBJ2-1
TGCAGCGGCAACAGGGGAGGAGAGACCCAGTACTTC CSGNRGGETQYF 12 TRBV29-1 . few TRBJ2-5
TGTGCCAGCAGCTTAGAGCGGTTGGGCACCACGCGGGGGGGAGAGCAGTACTTC CASSLERLGTTRGGEQYF 18 TRBV7-8 TRBD2 . TRBJ2-7
TGTGCCAGCAGTTCAGCGACGGGACACGGAAACACCATATATTTT CASSSATGHGNTIYF 15 TRBV6-1 . few TRBJ1-3
TGTGCCAGCAGCAGCAGAGAAAGACTACAGGGTGCGAACACTGAAGCTTTCTTT CASSSRERLQGANTEAFF 18 TRBV2 . few TRBJ1-1
TGTGCCAGCAGTGACCGGACAGGGGGAAAGGATGAAGCTTTCTTT CASSDRTGGKDEAFF 15 TRBV27 TRBD1 . TRBJ1-1
TGCAGCGTTGTTAATTATGAAAAACTGTTTTTT CSVVNYEKLFF 11 TRBV29-1 . . TRBJ1-4
TGTGCCAGCAGCTTGGGACAGGGTGCCCCGAACACTGAAGCTTTCTTT CASSLGQGAPNTEAFF 16 TRBV7-3 TRBD1 . TRBJ1-1
TGTGCCAGCTCAGCTCAGGGGTCACAGGAAAAACTGTTTTTT CASSAQGSQEKLFF 14 TRBV18 . . TRBJ1-4
TGTGCCAGCAGCTTAGGTCAGGGGATTCAGCCCCAGCATTTT CASSLGQGIQPQHF 14 TRBV7-8 . . TRBJ1-5
TGTGCCACCAGCAGAGTGGCAGGGAACACTGAAGCTTTCTTT CATSRVAGNTEAFF 14 TRBV15 . . TRBJ1-1
TGTGCCGGAACCTTTAGCGGGGGGGCCATTGAGCAGTTCTTC CAGTFSGGAIEQFF 14 TRBV30 TRBD2 . TRBJ2-1
TGTGCCAGCAGTTCGGTTGTGGGACAGCAATCTGGAAACACCATATATTTT CASSSVVGQQSGNTIYF 17 TRBV25-1 TRBD1 once TRBJ1-3
TGTGCCAGCAGGCCTTCTACAGGGAGCTACGAGCAGTACTTC CASRPSTGSYEQYF 14 TRBV6-8 . . TRBJ2-7
TGTGCCAGCAGTCAGACACAGGGAGTATACGAGCAGTACTTC CASSQTQGVYEQYF 14 TRBV6-1 . . TRBJ2-7
TGTGCCTGGAGTCTAGGACAGGGAGGTTCACCCCTCCACTTT CAWSLGQGGSPLHF 14 TRBV30 TRBD1 few TRBJ1-6
TGCAGCGTTCGGGACAGTAATATCGAGCCCCAGCATTTT CSVRDSNIEPQHF 13 TRBV29-1 TRBD1 once TRBJ1-5
TGTGCCAGCAGCCCCCCGGGACAGGCCTCCTACGAGCAGTACTTC CASSPPGQASYEQYF 15 TRBV28 TRBD1 . TRBJ2-7
TGCAGCGCCGACCGACAGGGGGAGACCCAGTACTTC CSADRQGETQYF 12 TRBV29-1 TRBD1 few TRBJ2-5
TGTGCCAGCAGTGAACTCGGGTGGAGCTCCTATAATTCACCCCTCCACTTT CASSELGWSSYNSPLHF 17 TRBV6-1 . once TRBJ1-6
TGCAGCGTAAATCTAGCGGGGGGGCGCTACGAGCAGTACTTC CSVNLAGGRYEQYF 14 TRBV29-1 TRBD2 few TRBJ2-7
TGTGCCAGCAGCTTACTTAGCGGGAGTTACAATGAGCAGTTCTTC CASSLLSGSYNEQFF 15 TRBV7-9 TRBD2 . TRBJ2-1
TGCGCCAGCAGCCTCTCGGTTCTAGGCCGAACCCCCTACGAGCAGTACTTC CASSLSVLGRTPYEQYF 17 TRBV4-1 . . TRBJ2-7
TGTGCCAGCAGTTCACAGGGTCGATCCGGGGAGCTGTTTTTT CASSSQGRSGELFF 14 TRBV25-1 . . TRBJ2-2
TGCGCCAGCAGTTTAGCGGGGAACACTGAAGCTTTCTTT CASSLAGNTEAFF 13 TRBV10-2 . . TRBJ1-1
TGTGCCAGCAGCCAGGACAGGGTCGGCAATGAGCAGTTCTTC CASSQDRVGNEQFF 14 TRBV6-6 TRBD1 . TRBJ2-1
TGTGCCTGGACCCTGAGGGCCACCCGTCGCTATGGCTACACCTTC CAWTLRATRRYGYTF 15 TRBV30 . . TRBJ1-2
TGTGCCAGCAGAGACGGGACAGGGGGACACACTGAAGCTTTCTTT CASRDGTGGHTEAFF 15 TRBV6-6 TRBD1 once TRBJ1-1
TGTGCCAGCAGCGGTCAGGGGCCCAATTCTAACTATGGCTACACCTTC CASSGQGPNSNYGYTF 16 TRBV11-2 . . TRBJ1-2
TGTGCCAGCAGCTTGACGACAGACACTAACTATGGCTACACCTTC CASSLTTDTNYGYTF 15 TRBV7-9 . . TRBJ1-2
TGTGCCAGCAACCTGGGTGGGCAGAACTATGGCTACACCTTC CASNLGGQNYGYTF 14 TRBV9 . . TRBJ1-2
TGTGCCAGCAGTACACCGACCCGGGACAGAGATTCACCCCTCCACTTT CASSTPTRDRDSPLHF 16 TRBV27 TRBD1 . TRBJ1-6
TGTGCCAGCAGCTTAGCCAGCTCGGGAGGGGAGCTGTTTTTT CASSLASSGGELFF 14 TRBV11-3 . . TRBJ2-2
TGTGCCAGCAGTCCACGCACCGGGACAGAAGCTTTCTTT CASSPRTGTEAFF 13 TRBV27 . once TRBJ1-1
TGTGCCAGCAGCTTGGGAGTTAGCAATCAGCCCCAGCATTTT CASSLGVSNQPQHF 14 TRBV5-4 . . TRBJ1-5
TGTGCCAGCAGCCTAGGACAGGGCGAAGAGACCCAGTACTTC CASSLGQGEETQYF 14 TRBV4-2 TRBD1 . TRBJ2-5
TGCAGCGTTGGTAACAGGGGACCAGCCAAAAACATTCAGTACTTC CSVGNRGPAKNIQYF 15 TRBV29-1 TRBD1 . TRBJ2-4
TGTGCCAGCAGTTCCCCCAGGACAGGGGCCTACGAGCAGTACTTC CASSSPRTGAYEQYF 15 TRBV6-6 TRBD1 . TRBJ2-7
TGTGCCAGCAGCCCAAGCCCAGGCCCCATGAACACTGAAGCTTTCTTT CASSPSPGPMNTEAFF 16 TRBV7-3 . . TRBJ1-1
TGTGCCACCAGCGGGGGGTGGCCTAGGAATAACACTAACTATGGCTACACCTTC CATSGGWPRNNTNYGYTF 18 TRBV15 . . TRBJ1-2
TGCAGCGTCCACCGGGACAGGGCTGGCACTGAAGCTTTCTTT CSVHRDRAGTEAFF 14 TRBV29-1 TRBD1 . TRBJ1-1
TGTGCCAGCAGTGAATTTCAGGGCAACGTTAAGAACACTGAAGCTTTCTTT CASSEFQGNVKNTEAFF 17 TRBV6-1 . few TRBJ1-1
TGTGCCAGCAGTGAAGATACAGGGGGAAATAATTCACCCCTCCACTTT CASSEDTGGNNSPLHF 16 TRBV2 TRBD1 . TRBJ1-6
TGTGCCAGCAGTTTTTTTGGTGGACAGGGGAGAGAAAAACTGTTTTTT CASSFFGGQGREKLFF 16 TRBV6-5 TRBD1 many TRBJ1-4
TGTGCCAGCAGTTTGGGAGGCCTGAACACTGAAGCTTTCTTT CASSLGGLNTEAFF 14 TRBV27 . . TRBJ1-1
TGTGCCAGCAGTTTAACAGCTACTGGAAACACCATATATTTT CASSLTATGNTIYF 14 TRBV27 . . TRBJ1-3
TGCGCCAGCAGCCAGATCACTAGCGGGAGAACCGAGCAGTACTTC CASSQITSGRTEQYF 15 TRBV4-1 TRBD2 . TRBJ2-7
TGTGCCAGTAGCGGGGGGTTACAAGAGACCCAGTACTTC CASSGGLQETQYF 13 TRBV19 TRBD2 . TRBJ2-5
TGTGCCAGCATAAGGCAGGGTAGTTCACCCCTCCACTTT CASIRQGSSPLHF 13 TRBV2 . . TRBJ1-6